These 19 T cell receptor beta chains came from one sample sequenced in a study of shared clonotypes between healthy human individuals. Sequenced by immunoSEQ multiplex PCR; TCRdb stores in-frame clones only, minus some. The sample lists just over 2,000,000 clones, roughly 95% occurring once. Only CD45RO-negative cells positively selected for CCR7 counted as naive CD8 cells, so terminally differentiated effector memory CD45RA+ cells were excluded. The material sequenced was naive CD8+ T cells sorted from blood. These receptors all stem from a man between 18 and 29 years old in good health.

This CDR3 is CASSFWQGSNQPQHF. The CDR3 region has the DNA TGTGCCAGCAGTTTTTGGCAGGGGAGCAATCAGCCCCAGCATTTT. The chain has TRBV28 and TRBJ1-5; perhaps TRBD1 as D (6 bases). This CDR3 is built from 15 residues. The V gene lost 3 bases and the J gene lost 1 base, with 10 bases spanning the gap. Germline lookup yields CDR1 MDHEN and CDR2 SYDVKM.

The chain recombines TRBV12-5 with TRBJ2-1, with TRBD2 matching 7 bases. Trimming at V came to 6 bases and at J to 2 bases, leaving 13 bases not matched to a gene. The CDR3 is made up of 17 amino acids. CDR1 is LGHNT, CDR2 FRNRAP, per germline. The CDR3 nucleotides are TGTGCTAGTGGCCTCGGACTAGGGACTCATCCCTACAATGAGCAGTTCTTC. As protein: CASGLGLGTHPYNEQFF.

This clone appeared a few times. The chain is built from TRBV4-3 and TRBJ2-7, with 16 nucleotides matching TRBD2. From germline, CDR1 is LGHNA and CDR2 YSLEER. CDR3 length: 15 residues. The V gene end was trimmed by 4 bases and the J gene end by 6 bases; junction bases not matched to a gene: 3. CDR3 coding DNA: TGCGCCAGCAGCCTCGGGACTAGCGGGAGGGGCGAGCAGTACTTC. Translation gives CASSLGTSGRGEQYF.

The CDR3 loop reads CASTLGAAAPLYEQYF. As DNA, the CDR3 is TGTGCCAGCACCCTGGGGGCTGCGGCCCCCCTTTACGAGCAGTACTTC. This rearrangement joins TRBV28 to TRBJ2-7, with a weak D call TRBD1 (6 bases). V lost 7 bases and J 4 bases, leaving 23 bases between the germline ends. Germline CDR1 is MDHEN and CDR2 is SYDVKM. The CDR3 covers 16 residues.

The chain links TRBV7-9 to TRBJ2-5; 10 bases agree with TRBD2. V lost 5 bases and J lost 3; bases outside the gene matches: 6. CDR1 and CDR2 from the germline V gene are SEHNR and FQNEAQ (reference sequence). The CDR3 spans 15 residues. This CDR3 reads CASSPSLAGEETQYF. The CDR3 nucleotides are TGTGCCAGCAGCCCCTCGCTAGCGGGAGAAGAGACCCAGTACTTC.

As for this clone: At the DNA level, this CDR3 is encoded by other sequences in the same sample as well. This chain connects TRBV9 to TRBJ2-7; the D gene is possibly TRBD2 (6 bases). The CDR3 has 13 amino acids. Looked up from germline, CDR1 is SGDLS and CDR2 is YYNGEE. V gave up 0 bases and J gave up 6 bases, with 10 bases separating them. CDR3 nucleotide sequence: TGTGCCAGCAGCGTAGACGCGGGATCCGAGCAGTACTTC. As protein: CASSVDAGSEQYF.

The V and J genes are TRBV7-9 and TRBJ2-5, with a tentative D call TRBD2 (5 bases). Germline values: CDR1 SEHNR, CDR2 FQNEAQ (reference sequence). There are 15 residues in the CDR3. The V end was cut by 5 bases, the J end by 5 bases, with 18 bases between. The CDR3 DNA reads as TGTGCCAGCAGCACCCCCCCCGGCACTAGGGAGACCCAGTACTTC. Protein sequence: CASSTPPGTRETQYF.

The rearrangement links TRBV18 to TRBJ2-7; D is unclear. V lost 3 bases to trimming and J lost 4 bases, with 7 bases between them. Germline-derived CDR1 and CDR2 are KGHSH and LQKENI. The CDR3 length is 12 residues. CDR3 protein: CASSPNGYEQYF. CDR3 nucleotides: TGTGCCAGCTCACCGAATGGGTACGAGCAGTACTTC.

V is TRBV7-8 and J is TRBJ1-2, with D possibly being TRBD1 (6 bases). V was clipped by 1 base and J by 3 bases, with 18 bases between them. CDR1 is SGHVS, CDR2 FQNEAQ, per germline. The CDR3 extends over 17 amino acids. This chain's CDR3 is CASSLGMGGQKDYGYTF. Written as DNA, the CDR3 is TGTGCCAGCAGCTTAGGAATGGGGGGACAAAAGGACTATGGCTACACCTTC.

This sequence joins TRBV6-1 and TRBJ2-1; 7 nucleotides match TRBD2. J lost 2 bases, V lost 5 bases, and 6 bases had no gene match. CDR3 length: 15 amino acids. Germline V lookup: CDR1 MNHNS, CDR2 SASEGT. The CDR3 coding sequence is TGTGCCAGCAGTCCTTCTAGCGGAGCCTACAATGAGCAGTTCTTC. Encoded protein: CASSPSSGAYNEQFF.

The gene calls are TRBV6-1 and TRBJ1-2, with D tentatively TRBD1 (6 bases). The CDR3 length is 14 residues. Trimming shortened V by 1 base and J by 8 bases, and 14 bases separated the two germline ends. The germline V gene has CDR1 MNHNS and CDR2 SASEGT. DNA of the CDR3: TGTGCCAGCAGTGAAGACAGGAGGGGGACGGGCTACACCTTC. It yields the protein CASSEDRRGTGYTF.

This chain connects TRBV10-2 to TRBJ2-3; weak D call: TRBD1 (6 bases). In germline, CDR1 is WSHSY, CDR2 SAAADI. Deletions cut 8 bases from V and 0 bases from J, with 9 bases between. The CDR3 contains 13 residues. The CDR3 DNA reads TGCGCCAGCGGGACACCTAGCACAGATACGCAGTATTTT. It yields the protein CASGTPSTDTQYF.

This chain's CDR3 is CASTRGATSTDTQYF. The CDR3 region has the DNA TGTGCCAGCACCCGAGGGGCGACTAGCACAGATACGCAGTATTTT. The chain is built from TRBV2 and TRBJ2-3; D is tentatively TRBD1 or TRBD2 (5 bases each). The V and J ends lost 7 bases and 0 bases respectively, with 14 bases between them. CDR3 size: 15 residues. The germline V gene encodes CDR1 SNHLY and CDR2 FYNNEI.

About this clone itself: This sample also contains other DNA sequences that code for the same CDR3. This sequence joins TRBV7-9 and TRBJ2-7; D ambiguous. This CDR3 is built from 12 residues. Germline lookup yields CDR1 SEHNR and CDR2 FQNEAQ (reference sequence). The V gene lost 5 bases and the J gene lost 0 bases, with 5 bases spanning the gap. The CDR3 is CASSLSSYEQYF. Here the CDR3 DNA reads TGTGCCAGCAGCCTAAGCTCCTACGAGCAGTACTTC.

Notes on this clone: The same CDR3 can be traced to other DNA sequences in this sample. The rearrangement links TRBV5-1 to TRBJ2-3, with a tentative D call TRBD1 (6 bases). V shed 0 bases and J shed 3 bases, with 8 bases lying between them. The CDR3 length is 14 residues. Germline V gene sequence: CDR1 SGHRS, CDR2 YFSETQ. The CDR3 protein is CASSLEGGTDTQYF. As DNA, the CDR3 is TGCGCCAGCAGCTTGGAAGGGGGTACAGATACGCAGTATTTT.

V and J are TRBV9 and TRBJ2-1; D is ambiguous. CDR3 length: 16 amino acids. V was clipped by 0 bases and J by 6 bases, with 16 bases between them. The V gene's germline CDR1 is SGDLS and CDR2 YYNGEE. CDR3 residues: CASSVEIEPGRNEQFF. CDR3 bases: TGTGCCAGCAGCGTAGAGATAGAGCCCGGGCGCAATGAGCAGTTCTTC.

The CDR3 protein is CASSPQGAGTDTQYF. CDR3 DNA: TGTGCCAGCAGCCCACAGGGGGCTGGCACAGATACGCAGTATTTT. The chain links TRBV11-2 to TRBJ2-3, with TRBD1 matching 9 bases. With 5 bases clipped from V and 1 base from J, the junction kept 4 bases outside the gene matches. The CDR3 covers 15 residues. Germline V CDR1 and CDR2: SGHAT, FQNNGV.

The V and J genes are TRBV11-2 and TRBJ2-1; 7 nucleotides match TRBD2. V lost 3 bases and J lost 8; bases outside the gene matches: 7. Germline values: CDR1 SGHAT, CDR2 FQNNGV. This CDR3 region has 14 residues. The CDR3, as DNA: TGTGCCAGCAGCTTCAACGGGGAGGGCCATGAGCAGTTCTTC. Protein sequence: CASSFNGEGHEQFF.

The rearrangement uses TRBV27 and TRBJ2-7, with 9 bases matching TRBD1. After removal of 3 bases from V and 4 bases from J, the junction contained 7 bases not matched to a gene. Germline CDR1 MNHEY, CDR2 SMNVEV (reference sequence). The CDR3 contains 15 residues. DNA for the CDR3: TGTGCCAGCAGTTTCCTCCGGGACAGGGCTTACGAGCAGTACTTC. Amino acid sequence: CASSFLRDRAYEQYF.